This T cell receptor (beta chain) appears in the sequencing data of a study of CD8 T cells in Susac syndrome. V lost 4 bases and J 3 bases, leaving 19 bases between the germline ends. The germline gives CDR1 LGHDT, CDR2 YNNKEL (reference sequence). The CDR3 is 16 amino acids. RNA, at about 0.45 to 1 ug, was reverse transcribed with random hexamers. TCR beta CDR3 was amplified by immunoSEQ covering 54 Vbeta and 13 Jbeta. One entry per CDR3 protein results from TCRdb running MiXCR on the immunoSEQ multiplex PCR reads. The table records about 69,000 distinct CDR3 sequences, about 91% of them present only once.

The specimen was CD8+ T cells from PBMCs. This chain joins TRBV3-1 and TRBJ2-7; possibly TRBD1 or TRBD2 for D (5 bases each). The sequence was collected from a human donor with multiple sclerosis. The CDR3 DNA follows: TGTGCCAGCAGCCCTAGCCCCCCAGGGACCTACTACGAGCAGTACTTC. Its protein product is CASSPSPPGTYYEQYF.